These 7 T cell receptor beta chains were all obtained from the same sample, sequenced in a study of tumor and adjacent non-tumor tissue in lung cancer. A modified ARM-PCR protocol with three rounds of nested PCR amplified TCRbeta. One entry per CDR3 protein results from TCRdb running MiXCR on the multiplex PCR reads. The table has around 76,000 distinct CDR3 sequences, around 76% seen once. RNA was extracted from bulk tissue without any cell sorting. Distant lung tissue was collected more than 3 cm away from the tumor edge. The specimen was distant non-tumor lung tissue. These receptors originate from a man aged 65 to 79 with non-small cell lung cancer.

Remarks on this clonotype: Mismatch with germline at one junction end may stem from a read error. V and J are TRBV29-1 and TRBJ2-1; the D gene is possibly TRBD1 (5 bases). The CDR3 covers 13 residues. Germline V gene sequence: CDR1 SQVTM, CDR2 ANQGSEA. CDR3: CRAIAWTNNGQFF. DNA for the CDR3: TGCAGAGCGATAGCCTGGACAAACAATGGGCAGTTCTTC.

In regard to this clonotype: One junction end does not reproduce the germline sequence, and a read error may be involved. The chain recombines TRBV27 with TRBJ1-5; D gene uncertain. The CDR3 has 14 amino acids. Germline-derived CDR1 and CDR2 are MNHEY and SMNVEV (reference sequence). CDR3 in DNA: TGTGCCAGCAGTTTTGGCGGGGATAATCAGCTCCAGCATTTT. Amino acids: CASSFGGDNQLQHF.

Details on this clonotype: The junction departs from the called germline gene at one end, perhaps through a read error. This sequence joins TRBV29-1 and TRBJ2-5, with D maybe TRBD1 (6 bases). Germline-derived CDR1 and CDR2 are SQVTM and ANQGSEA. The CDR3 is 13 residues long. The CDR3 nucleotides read TGTAGCGCAGGCGACAGGTTCCAAGAGACCCAGTACTTC. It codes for CSAGDRFQETQYF. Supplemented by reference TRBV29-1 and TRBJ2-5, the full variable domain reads SAVISQKPSRDICQRGTSLTIQCQVDSQVTMMFWYRQQPGQSLTLIATANQGSEATYESGFVIDKFPISRPNLTFSTLTVSNMSPEDSSIYLCSAGDRFQETQYFGPGTRLLVL.

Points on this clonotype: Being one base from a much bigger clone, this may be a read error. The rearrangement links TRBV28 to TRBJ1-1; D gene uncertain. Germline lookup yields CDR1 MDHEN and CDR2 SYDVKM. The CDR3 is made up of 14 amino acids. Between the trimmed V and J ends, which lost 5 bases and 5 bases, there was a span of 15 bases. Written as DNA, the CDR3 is TGTGCCAGCAGTCCCCACAGTGGGCCGACTGAAGCTTTCTTT. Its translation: CASSPHSGPTEAFF. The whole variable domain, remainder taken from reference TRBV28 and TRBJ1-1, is DVKVTQSSRYLVKRTGEKVFLECVQDMDHENMFWYRQDPGLGLRLIYFSYDVKMKEKGDIPEGYSVSREKKERFSLILESASTNQTSMYLCASSPHSGPTEAFFGQGTRLTVV.

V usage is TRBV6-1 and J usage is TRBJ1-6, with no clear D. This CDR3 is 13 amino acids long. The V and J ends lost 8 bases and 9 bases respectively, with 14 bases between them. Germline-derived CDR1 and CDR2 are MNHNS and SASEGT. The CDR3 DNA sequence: TGTGCCAGCCGTGGTCAGGCGACTTCACCCCTCCACTTT. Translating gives CASRGQATSPLHF.

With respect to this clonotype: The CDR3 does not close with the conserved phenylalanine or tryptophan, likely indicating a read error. CDR3 nucleotide sequence: TGCGCCAGCAGTCGTTCGTTTAGCGGGGTCGGTGTGTACAATGAGCAGTTCTTA. It yields the protein CASSRSFSGVGVYNEQFL. The V gene is TRBV12-3 or TRBV12-4, the J gene TRBJ2-1; the match to TRBD2 covers 8 bases. The CDR3 totals 18 residues.

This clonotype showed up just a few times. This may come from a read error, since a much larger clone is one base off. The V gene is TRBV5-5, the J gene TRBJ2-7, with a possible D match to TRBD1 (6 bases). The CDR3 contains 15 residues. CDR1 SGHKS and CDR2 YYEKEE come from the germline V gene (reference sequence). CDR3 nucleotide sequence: TGTGCCGGCAGCCTAACCCGGACAGTTACCTACGAGCAGTACTTC. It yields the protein CAGSLTRTVTYEQYF.